This TCR beta chain was observed in a study of T cell repertoires in cytomegalovirus infection (dated by TCRdb to the late 2010s). In terms of the full investigation: The peptide stimulations were aimed at well-studied HLA-B-restricted epitopes as well as recently identified HLA-C-restricted CMV epitopes, whose presentation resists viral immunomodulation. The HLA type of each donor mattered for the analysis, because public TCR beta signatures pointed to carriage of CMV infection along with the matching HLA type.

The CDR3 runs 15 amino acids, cysteine and phenylalanine included. The sequence is cut down to CDR3 DNA, 45 bases in frame from base 1. CDR1 and CDR2 are drawn from the germline V gene: SGHVS, FQNEAQ. V is cut by 2 bases and J by 4 bases, and the space between the germline ends is 12 bases. Details on this clonotype: The antigen this receptor binds is unknown. No per-base quality is available; no much larger clone lies one base away.

The investigation overall reported the following: The ex vivo response was dominated by HLA-C-restricted CMV-specific TCR beta clonotypes, which also provided the single most frequent clonotype in two of eight donors. Cumulative frequency of public TCR beta family members discriminated carriers of CMV infection plus the relevant HLA type in this cohort and an independent approximately 370-donor cohort.

Instrument on record: Illumina HiSeq 1500. Through fastp at Q25 and MiXCR, TCRdb rebuilt clones from the public reads, retaining in-frame beta chains. Each entry merges the rows of one CDR3 protein and shows their most common DNA and genes. This sample lists under 95,000 distinct CDR3 sequences; under 55% were detected once. The ten largest make up more than 80% of the sample. The treatment or condition label of this sample denotes: in vitro stimulation with specific CMV peptide epitopes to enrich CMV-specific T cells. Sequenced material: CD8+ T cells from cultured PBMCs, taken from culture after CMV antigen stimulation. This chain joins TRBV7-8 to TRBJ2-1; no confident D gene assignment can be made. The receptor comes from a human donor in good health (CMV status not recorded). Some clones in this sample may be carry-over from other donors' samples. The DNA sequence is as follows: TGTGCCAGCAGCTTATGGTCCGGGCCTTACAATGAGCAGTTCTTC. Translated, it reads CASSLWSGPYNEQFF.